These 17 T cell receptor beta chains originate from one sample sequenced in a study of T-cell reconstitution after alpha-beta-depleted transplantation in children. The TCRbeta library was prepared with unique molecular identifiers. Each CDR3 protein is one row after TCRdb ran MiXCR on the PCR reads. The table shows about 1,000,000 distinct CDR3 sequences, with less than 30% occurring only once. The input for sequencing was PBMCs, mostly from graft donor cells, taken 360 days after TCRalphabeta/CD19-depleted stem cell transplant. Every receptor here comes from a boy younger than two who had a stem cell transplant for SCID, so the T cells may come from the graft donor.

The J gene is TRBJ1-1, the V gene TRBV7-9, with no clear D. Per germline, CDR1 SEHNR and CDR2 FQNEAQ (reference sequence). CDR3 length: 15 residues. The V gene lost 5 bases and the J gene lost 3 bases, with 16 bases spanning the gap. CDR3 sequence (DNA): TGTGCCAGCAGCCTGGAGAGGGATCGGTACACTGAAGCTTTCTTT. Encoded protein: CASSLERDRYTEAFF.

The chain uses TRBV20-1 and TRBJ2-2; maybe TRBD1 (6 bases). The CDR3 is 15 amino acids. V gave up 0 bases and J gave up 5 bases, with 13 bases separating them. The germline gives CDR1 DFQATT, CDR2 SNEGSKA (reference sequence). The DNA of the CDR3 is TGCAGTGCTAGAGATACGAGGACAGTGACCGGGGAGCTGTTTTTT. Its protein product is CSARDTRTVTGELFF.

The CDR3 here is CASSLRTGFMNTEAFF. The DNA for the CDR3 is TGCGCCAGCAGCTTGCGAACAGGGTTCATGAACACTGAAGCTTTCTTT. The V gene is TRBV5-1, the J gene TRBJ1-1; D may be TRBD1 (6 bases). Germline V gene data show CDR1 as SGHRS and CDR2 as YFSETQ. This CDR3 is 16 amino acids long. The V end was cut by 1 base, the J end by 0 bases, with 13 bases between. Full variable domain (rest looked up from reference TRBV5-1 and TRBJ1-1): KAGVTQTPRYLIKTRGQQVTLSCSPISGHRSVSWYQQTPGQGLQFLFEYFSETQRNKGNFPGRFSGRQFSNSRSEMNVSTLELGDSALYLCASSLRTGFMNTEAFFGQGTRLTVV.

The sample holds a few counts of this clonotype. The V and J genes are TRBV7-2 and TRBJ2-1; the match to TRBD2 covers 9 bases. V lost 1 base and J lost 0; bases outside the gene matches: 7. From germline, CDR1 is SGHTA and CDR2 FQGNSA. This CDR3 has 18 amino acids. The CDR3 is CASSLGASGASSYNEQFF. Written as DNA, the CDR3 is TGTGCCAGCAGCTTAGGCGCTAGCGGGGCGAGCTCCTACAATGAGCAGTTCTTC.

Only a few counts were recorded for this clonotype. The rearrangement links TRBV20-1 to TRBJ2-4; D is possibly TRBD2 (6 bases). This CDR3 has 12 residues. Per the germline V gene, CDR1 is DFQATT and CDR2 is SNEGSKA (reference sequence). Trimming removed 1 base from V and 9 bases from J, with 10 bases in between. The CDR3 reads CSARGVAAIQYF. CDR3 in DNA: TGCAGTGCTAGAGGGGTAGCGGCCATTCAGTACTTC.

The chain recombines TRBV12-3 or TRBV12-4 with TRBJ2-4; D may correspond to TRBD1 or TRBD2 (5 bases each). The CDR3 is 17 residues long. V lost 5 bases and J 7 bases, leaving 24 bases between the germline ends. The CDR3 region has the DNA TGTGCCAGCAGTCGAGGGCCGGGACGTCTTATGGTGAACATTCAGTACTTC. Protein sequence: CASSRGPGRLMVNIQYF.

The rearrangement joins TRBV3-1 to TRBJ2-7; D uncertain. V gave up 1 base and J gave up 2 bases, with 9 bases separating them. Germline CDR1 is LGHDT and CDR2 is YNNKEL (reference sequence). CDR3 length equals 14 residues. The CDR3 DNA is TGTGCCAGCAGCCAAGTCGCAGGTACCTACGAGCAGTACTTC. The encoded protein is CASSQVAGTYEQYF.

The rearrangement links TRBV5-6 to TRBJ2-1; D unresolved. The germline V gene encodes CDR1 SGHDT and CDR2 YYEEEE. This CDR3 spans 12 amino acids. V was shortened by 3 bases and J by 10 bases, with 11 bases between the two germline ends. The CDR3 nucleotides are TGTGCCAGCAGCTCTCATCGTCTCGAGCAGTTCTTC. The encoded protein is CASSSHRLEQFF.

This clonotype occurred a few times. This sequence joins TRBV6-5 and TRBJ1-2; 7 nucleotides line up with TRBD1. Trimming removed 2 bases from V and 7 bases from J; junction bases left unmatched: 7. The CDR3 extends over 14 amino acids. Germline V gives CDR1 MNHEY, CDR2 SVGAGI. CDR3 loop: CASSYATTGVGYTF. DNA of the CDR3: TGTGCCAGCAGTTACGCGACCACAGGGGTTGGCTACACCTTC.

There are a few counts of this clonotype. The rearrangement uses TRBV10-3 and TRBJ2-7; a possible D gene is TRBD2 (5 bases). The CDR3 is 10 amino acids. V was clipped by 11 bases and J by 5 bases, with 10 bases between them. Germline-derived CDR1 and CDR2 are ENHRY and SYGVKD. CDR3: CASGLDEQYF. Written as DNA, the CDR3 is TGTGCCTCGGGGTTGGACGAGCAGTACTTC.

This clonotype was found a few times. J is TRBJ1-3 and V is TRBV7-2, with D unclear. Germline CDR1 and CDR2: SGHTA and FQGNSA. Between the trimmed V and J ends, which lost 2 bases and 0 bases, there was a span of 8 bases. This CDR3 spans 15 amino acids. CDR3 coding DNA: TGTGCCAGCAGCTTAAAGTCGCTCTCTGGAAACACCATATATTTT. Its protein product is CASSLKSLSGNTIYF.

This chain joins TRBV7-3 and TRBJ2-1, with D unresolved. V lost 2 bases and J 6 bases, leaving 11 bases between the germline ends. Germline V lookup: CDR1 SGHTA, CDR2 FQGTGA. The CDR3 loop spans 14 amino acids. DNA of the CDR3: TGTGCCAGCAGCTTATCCGGGTTTGTCAATGAGCAGTTCTTC. Translating gives CASSLSGFVNEQFF.

Concerning this clonotype: The junction departs from germline at one end; a sequencing error may be responsible. The chain combines TRBV5-5 with TRBJ2-3; 8 nucleotides agree with TRBD2. In germline, CDR1 is SGHKS, CDR2 YYEKEE (reference sequence). The CDR3 totals 13 residues. This chain's CDR3 is CAISPGGADTQYF. The CDR3 coding sequence is TGTGCCATCAGCCCGGGGGGGGCAGATACGCAGTATTTT.

The V and J genes are TRBV6-5 and TRBJ1-6; D is uncertain. With 3 bases removed from V and 8 bases from J, the gap between germline ends came to 20 bases. This CDR3 spans 17 amino acids. Germline V gene lookup returns CDR1 MNHEY and CDR2 SVGAGI. In DNA, the CDR3 is TGTGCCAGCAGTTATAGGCCCCAGACTCCCTGGGATTCACCCCTCCACTTT. As protein: CASSYRPQTPWDSPLHF.

The table lists this clonotype with a few counts. The chain recombines TRBV7-9 with TRBJ1-1; unclear D gene. The CDR3 contains 13 residues. CDR1 and CDR2 from the germline V gene are SEHNR and FQNEAQ (reference sequence). With 3 bases removed from V and 4 bases from J, the gap between germline ends came to 9 bases. In DNA, the CDR3 is TGTGCCAGCAGCTTTACGGATCGCACTGAAGCTTTCTTT. Protein: CASSFTDRTEAFF.

The gene calls are TRBV12-3 or TRBV12-4 and TRBJ2-5; 10 nucleotides line up with TRBD2. CDR3 size: 18 residues. V shed 1 base, J shed 4 bases, and the junction held 12 bases outside the gene matches. CDR3 nucleotides: TGTGCCAGCAGTTTAGTTGGAGCGGGGGGGCCCGGGGGAGAGACCCAGTACTTC. Its translation is CASSLVGAGGPGGETQYF.

This clonotype has a handful of counts. The V call is TRBV29-1, the J call TRBJ2-1; 8 positions match TRBD2. The V and J ends lost 5 bases and 10 bases, in that order; junction bases with no gene match: 10. Germline CDR1 reads SQVTM; CDR2 reads ANQGSEA. The CDR3 is 13 amino acids. The CDR3 region is CSVQGLVQGEQFF. The CDR3 coding sequence is TGCAGCGTTCAGGGACTAGTTCAGGGGGAGCAGTTCTTC.